Sequencing of this TCR beta chain was carried out in a study of vaccination and CD4 T cells after COVID-19. Study findings and constraints: The median SARS-CoV-2-reactive clonotype number increased from roughly 19 to 38, without statistical significance.

Sample treatment: approximately 10-day PBMC culture with coronavirus spike peptide pools or control peptides (ViraFEST assay). Germline loops: CDR1 SGDLS, CDR2 YYNGEE. With 4 bases removed from V and 5 bases from J, the gap between germline ends came to 19 bases. The CDR3 sequence is 17 residues long. Cultured CD4+ T cell DNA was sequenced using the Oncomine TCR Beta short-read assay. TCRdb itself ran the PCR reads through MiXCR, one entry per CDR3 protein. The data show about 15,000 distinct CDR3 sequences, with 40% to 65% seen just once and over 9.5% held by the top ten. This clonotype showed up just once. The antigen remains unidentified.

This sequence was found in a human donor who had recovered from COVID-19. This chain joins TRBV9 and TRBJ1-6; tentatively, D is TRBD1 (5 bases). The source material was CD4+ T cells from blood, cultured in vitro, sampled before SARS-CoV-2 vaccination. For the CDR3, the DNA is TGTGCCAGCAGCTCCCCCCTTGGCAGGGCCAATAATTCACCCCTCCACTTT. It encodes CASSSPLGRANNSPLHF.